This T cell receptor (beta chain) was profiled in a study of shared clonotypes between healthy human individuals. Germline CDR1 MNHEY, CDR2 SMNVEV (reference sequence). V was pared by 6 bases and J by 2 bases, with 19 bases between. The CDR3 contains 16 residues. TCRdb's table, derived via immunoSEQ multiplex PCR, lists solely in-frame clones and lacks some. The sample contains 600,000 to 750,000 clones, around 91% of which appear only once. This sequence was found in a man between 18 and 29 years old in good health. Some clones in this sample may be carry-over from other donors' samples. The chain recombines TRBV27 with TRBJ2-5; maybe TRBD1 (5 bases). Sample: memory CD8+ T cells from PBMCs. Sample subset: CD45RO+ cells pooled with CCR7-negative TemRA cells. The chain's CDR3 is CASSTQFRDRQETQYF. The CDR3, as DNA: TGTGCCAGCAGCACACAGTTCCGTGACAGACAAGAGACCCAGTACTTC.